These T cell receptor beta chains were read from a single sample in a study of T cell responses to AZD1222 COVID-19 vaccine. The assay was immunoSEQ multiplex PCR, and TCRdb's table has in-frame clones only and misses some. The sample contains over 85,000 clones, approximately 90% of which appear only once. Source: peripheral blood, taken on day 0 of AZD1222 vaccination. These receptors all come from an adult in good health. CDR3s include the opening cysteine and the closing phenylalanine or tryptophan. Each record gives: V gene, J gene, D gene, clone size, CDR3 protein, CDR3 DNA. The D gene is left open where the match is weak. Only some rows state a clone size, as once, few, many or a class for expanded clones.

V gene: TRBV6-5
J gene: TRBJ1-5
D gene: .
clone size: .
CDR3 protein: CASTPAGRDQPQHF
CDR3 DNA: TGTGCCAGCACCCCGGCAGGGAGAGATCAGCCCCAGCATTTT

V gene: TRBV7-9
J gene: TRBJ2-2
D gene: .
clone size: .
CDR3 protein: CASSLPGRGGSGELFF
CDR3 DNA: TGTGCCAGCAGCCTACCGGGACGAGGAGGTTCCGGGGAGCTGTTTTTT

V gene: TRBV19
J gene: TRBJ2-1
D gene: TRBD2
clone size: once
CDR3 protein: CASSSLAVQGDEQFF
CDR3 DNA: TGTGCCAGTAGTTCACTAGCGGTCCAGGGCGATGAGCAGTTCTTC

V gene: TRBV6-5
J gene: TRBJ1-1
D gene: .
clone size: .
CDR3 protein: CASRVTGIPEAFF
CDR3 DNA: TGTGCCAGCAGAGTAACAGGGATCCCTGAAGCTTTCTTT

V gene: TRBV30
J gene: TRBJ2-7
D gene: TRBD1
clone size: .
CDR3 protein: CAWSSYDRASYEQYF
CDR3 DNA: TGTGCCTGGAGTTCCTACGACAGGGCCTCCTACGAGCAGTACTTC

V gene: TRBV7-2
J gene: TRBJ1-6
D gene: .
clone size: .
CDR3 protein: CASSQESSYNSPLHF
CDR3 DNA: TGTGCCAGCAGTCAGGAAAGCTCCTATAATTCACCCCTCCACTTT

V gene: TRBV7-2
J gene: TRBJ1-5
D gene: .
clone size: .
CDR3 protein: CASSLFQGSNQPQHF
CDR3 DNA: TGTGCCAGCAGCTTATTTCAGGGCAGCAATCAGCCCCAGCATTTT

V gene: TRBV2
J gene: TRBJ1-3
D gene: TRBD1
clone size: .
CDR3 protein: CASTLTGTGNTIYF
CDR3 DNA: TGTGCCAGCACCTTGACAGGGACTGGAAACACCATATATTTT

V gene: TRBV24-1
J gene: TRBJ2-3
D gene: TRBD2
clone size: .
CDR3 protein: CATSDWASGRTADTQYF
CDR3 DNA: TGTGCCACCAGTGATTGGGCTAGCGGGAGGACTGCAGATACGCAGTATTTT

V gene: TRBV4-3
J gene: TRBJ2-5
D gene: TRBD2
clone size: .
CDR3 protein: CASSQEVAGRETQYF
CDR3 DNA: TGCGCCAGCAGCCAAGAAGTAGCGGGAAGAGAGACCCAGTACTTC

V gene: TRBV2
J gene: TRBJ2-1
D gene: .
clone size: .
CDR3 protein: CASIGGLGNEQFF
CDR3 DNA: TGTGCCAGCATCGGAGGTCTGGGCAATGAGCAGTTCTTC

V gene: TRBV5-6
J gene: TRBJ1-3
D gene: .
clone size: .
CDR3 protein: CASSLTREGRSGNTIYF
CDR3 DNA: TGTGCCAGCAGCCTGACTCGCGAAGGGCGGTCTGGAAACACCATATATTTT

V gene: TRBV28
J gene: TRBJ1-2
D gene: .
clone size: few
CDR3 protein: CASSLWLGGGYTF
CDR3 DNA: TGTGCCAGCAGTTTATGGTTGGGCGGTGGCTACACCTTC

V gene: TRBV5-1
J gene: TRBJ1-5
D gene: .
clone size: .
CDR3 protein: CASSPGSGDQPQHF
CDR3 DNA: TGCGCCAGCAGCCCCGGATCAGGGGATCAGCCCCAGCATTTT

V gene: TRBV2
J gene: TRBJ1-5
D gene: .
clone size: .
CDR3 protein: CASTPGQGNQPQHF
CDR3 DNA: TGTGCCAGCACCCCGGGGCAGGGCAATCAGCCCCAGCATTTT

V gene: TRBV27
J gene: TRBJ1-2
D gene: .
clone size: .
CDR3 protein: CASSKGREGGYTF
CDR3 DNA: TGTGCCAGCAGCAAAGGCAGGGAGGGTGGCTACACCTTC

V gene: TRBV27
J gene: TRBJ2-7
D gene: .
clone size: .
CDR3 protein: CASSKYRASSYEQYF
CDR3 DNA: TGTGCCAGCAGTAAATACAGGGCTAGCTCCTACGAGCAGTACTTC

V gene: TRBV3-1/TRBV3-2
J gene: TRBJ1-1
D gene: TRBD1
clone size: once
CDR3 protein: CASRQTGVNTEAFF
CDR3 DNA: TGTGCCAGCAGGCAAACAGGGGTTAACACTGAAGCTTTCTTT

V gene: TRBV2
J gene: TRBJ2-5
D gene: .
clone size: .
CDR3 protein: CASDDRIQETQYF
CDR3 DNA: TGTGCCAGCGACGACAGGATACAAGAGACCCAGTACTTC

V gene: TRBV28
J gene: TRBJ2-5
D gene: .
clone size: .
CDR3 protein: CASSTHQGRETQYF
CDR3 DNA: TGTGCCAGCAGTACTCATCAGGGGAGAGAGACCCAGTACTTC

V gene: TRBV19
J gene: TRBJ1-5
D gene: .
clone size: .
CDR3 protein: CASSIDGGGNQPQHF
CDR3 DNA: TGTGCCAGTAGTATAGATGGAGGAGGGAATCAGCCCCAGCATTTT

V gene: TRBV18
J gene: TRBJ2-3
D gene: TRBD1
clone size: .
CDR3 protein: CASSPVTGGSTDTQYF
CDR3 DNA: TGTGCCAGCTCACCAGTGACAGGGGGCAGCACAGATACGCAGTATTTT

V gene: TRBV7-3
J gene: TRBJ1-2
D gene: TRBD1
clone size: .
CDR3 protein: CASSSRQGGNYGYTF
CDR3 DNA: TGTGCCAGCAGTTCCAGACAGGGCGGTAACTATGGCTACACCTTC

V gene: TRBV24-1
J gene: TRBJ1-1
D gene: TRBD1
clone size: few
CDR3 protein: CATRGQGARDTEAFF
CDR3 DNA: TGTGCCACCAGGGGACAGGGGGCAAGGGACACTGAAGCTTTCTTT

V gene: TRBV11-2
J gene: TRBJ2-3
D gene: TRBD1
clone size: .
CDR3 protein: CASSLGGQGVDTQYF
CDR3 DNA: TGTGCCAGCAGCTTAGGGGGACAGGGAGTAGATACGCAGTATTTT

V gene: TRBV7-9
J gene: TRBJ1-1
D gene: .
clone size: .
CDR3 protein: CASSFQTDMNTEAFF
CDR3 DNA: TGTGCCAGCAGCTTTCAGACAGACATGAACACTGAAGCTTTCTTT

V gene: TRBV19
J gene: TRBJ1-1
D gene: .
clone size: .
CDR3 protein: CASSLGPYTEAFF
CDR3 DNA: TGTGCCAGTAGTCTCGGGCCCTACACTGAAGCTTTCTTT

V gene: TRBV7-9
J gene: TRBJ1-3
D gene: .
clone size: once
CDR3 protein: CASSLGISGNTIYF
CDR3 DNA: TGTGCCAGCAGCTTGGGGATCTCTGGAAACACCATATATTTT

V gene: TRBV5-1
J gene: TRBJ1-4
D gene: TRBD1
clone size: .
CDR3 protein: CASSHGTGVRSNEKLFF
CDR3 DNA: TGCGCCAGCAGCCACGGGACAGGGGTTCGGTCTAATGAAAAACTGTTTTTT

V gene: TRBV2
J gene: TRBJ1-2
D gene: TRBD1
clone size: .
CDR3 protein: CASRETYRGATYGYTF
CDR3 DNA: TGTGCCAGCAGAGAGACATACAGGGGCGCGACCTATGGCTACACCTTC

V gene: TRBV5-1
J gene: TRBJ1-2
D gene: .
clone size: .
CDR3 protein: CASSSDPGRTLYGYTF
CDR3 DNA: TGCGCCAGCAGCTCAGACCCGGGACGGACTCTCTATGGCTACACCTTC

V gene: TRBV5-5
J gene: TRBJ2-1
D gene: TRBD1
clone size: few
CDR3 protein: CASSLVMGTVNEQFF
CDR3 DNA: TGTGCCAGCAGCTTAGTTATGGGGACAGTAAATGAGCAGTTCTTC

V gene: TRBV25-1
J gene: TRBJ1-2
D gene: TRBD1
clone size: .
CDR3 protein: CASSEPGTGGNYGYTF
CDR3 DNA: TGTGCCAGCAGTGAACCCGGGACAGGGGGTAACTATGGCTACACCTTC

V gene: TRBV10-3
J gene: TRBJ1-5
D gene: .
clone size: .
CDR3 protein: CASRGLGQPQHF
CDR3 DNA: TGTGCCAGCAGGGGTTTAGGTCAGCCCCAGCATTTT

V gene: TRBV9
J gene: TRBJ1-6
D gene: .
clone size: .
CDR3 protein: CASSVTASNSPLHF
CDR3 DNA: TGTGCCAGCAGCGTAACAGCGAGTAATTCACCCCTCCACTTT

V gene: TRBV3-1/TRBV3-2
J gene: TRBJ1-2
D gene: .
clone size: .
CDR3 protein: CASSQESRDHGYTF
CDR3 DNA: TGTGCCAGCAGCCAAGAATCCAGGGACCATGGCTACACCTTC

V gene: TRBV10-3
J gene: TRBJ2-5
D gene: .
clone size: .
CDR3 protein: CAIGDGGAIETQYF
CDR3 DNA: TGTGCCATCGGAGATGGGGGGGCCATAGAGACCCAGTACTTC

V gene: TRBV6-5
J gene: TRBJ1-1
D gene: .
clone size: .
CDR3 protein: CASSRGGANTEAFF
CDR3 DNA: TGTGCCAGCAGTAGGGGGGGGGCCAACACTGAAGCTTTCTTT

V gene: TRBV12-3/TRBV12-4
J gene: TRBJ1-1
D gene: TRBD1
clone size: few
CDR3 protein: CASADRLNTEAFF
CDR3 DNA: TGTGCCAGCGCGGACAGGTTGAACACTGAAGCTTTCTTT

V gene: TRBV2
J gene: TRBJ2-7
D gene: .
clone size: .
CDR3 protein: CATSGAYEQYF
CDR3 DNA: TGTGCCACTTCGGGGGCCTACGAGCAGTACTTC

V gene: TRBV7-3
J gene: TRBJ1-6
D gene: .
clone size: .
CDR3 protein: CASSAGPGASPLHF
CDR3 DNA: TGTGCCAGCTCGGCGGGGCCAGGGGCTTCACCCCTCCACTTT

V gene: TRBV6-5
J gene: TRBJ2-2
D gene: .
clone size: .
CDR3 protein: CASRQSNRASGELFF
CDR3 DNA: TGTGCCAGCAGGCAATCTAACAGGGCCTCCGGGGAGCTGTTTTTT